This T cell receptor beta chain originates from a study of blood T cell repertoires in COVID-19. About the research overall: COVID-19 samples, acute and convalescent, were from the United States, Italy and Spain. Sources were T cells, B-cell-depleted T cells, or PBMCs; the material itself was cDNA or gDNA.

Sequencing was performed with immunoSEQ multiplex PCR; in TCRdb, only in-frame clones are kept and a portion is missing. The data contain some 670,000 clones, about nine tenths of them singletons. The CDR3 covers 15 residues. The V end was cut by 6 bases, the J end by 2 bases, with 17 bases between. The V gene's germline CDR1 is MNHNY and CDR2 SVGAGI (reference sequence). This chain uses TRBV6-6 with TRBJ2-7, with a tentative D call TRBD1 (5 bases). The receptor comes from a woman younger than 35 with acute or convalescent COVID-19. The sequencing input was peripheral blood. CDR3: CASRPDRAITYEQYF. The CDR3 region has the DNA TGTGCCAGCAGACCCGACAGAGCTATAACCTACGAGCAGTACTTC.